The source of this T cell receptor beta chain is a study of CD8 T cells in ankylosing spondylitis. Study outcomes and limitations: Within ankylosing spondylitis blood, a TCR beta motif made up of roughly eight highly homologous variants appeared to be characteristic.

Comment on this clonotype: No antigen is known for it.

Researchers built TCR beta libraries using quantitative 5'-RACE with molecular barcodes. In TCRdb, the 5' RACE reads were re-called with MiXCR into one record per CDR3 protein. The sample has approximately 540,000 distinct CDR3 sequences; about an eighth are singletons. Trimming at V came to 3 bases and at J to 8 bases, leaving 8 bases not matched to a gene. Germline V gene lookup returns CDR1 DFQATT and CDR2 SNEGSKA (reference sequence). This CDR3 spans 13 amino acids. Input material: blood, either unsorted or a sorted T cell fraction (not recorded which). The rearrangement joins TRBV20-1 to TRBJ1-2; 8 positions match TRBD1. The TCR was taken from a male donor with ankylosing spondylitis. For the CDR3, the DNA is TGCAGTGCTAGCACGACAGGGGTACTAGGCTACACCTTC. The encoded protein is CSASTTGVLGYTF.